What follows are 2 T cell receptor beta chains derived from one specimen sequenced in a study of chemoradiotherapy in HPV16-positive cancers. Here immunoSEQ multiplex PCR was the method, and the copy in TCRdb shows in-frame clones only, minus some. Among roughly 20,000 clones, approximately 88% were seen once, and the ten largest hold 3% to 4%. The material was blood, obtained from a patient who underwent chemoradiotherapy. Source of these receptors: a human donor with HPV-associated anogenital cancer.

The chain links TRBV9 to TRBJ2-6, with D perhaps matching TRBD1 (5 bases). The CDR3 has 17 residues. V lost 0 bases, J lost 0 bases, and 10 bases lay in between. Germline values: CDR1 SGDLS, CDR2 YYNGEE. This CDR3 reads CASSVGQGRSGANVLTF. CDR3 DNA: TGTGCCAGCAGCGTAGGCCAGGGCCGCTCTGGGGCCAACGTCCTGACTTTC.

V and J are TRBV11-3 and TRBJ2-3, with a possible D match to TRBD2 (5 bases). Trimming stripped 1 base from V and 0 bases from J, with 11 bases between. Germline V CDR1 and CDR2: SGHNT, YENEEA. The CDR3 covers 16 residues. The CDR3 nucleotides are TGTGCCAGCAGCTTAGGTGGAGGCCCTAGCACAGATACGCAGTATTTT. It yields the protein CASSLGGGPSTDTQYF.